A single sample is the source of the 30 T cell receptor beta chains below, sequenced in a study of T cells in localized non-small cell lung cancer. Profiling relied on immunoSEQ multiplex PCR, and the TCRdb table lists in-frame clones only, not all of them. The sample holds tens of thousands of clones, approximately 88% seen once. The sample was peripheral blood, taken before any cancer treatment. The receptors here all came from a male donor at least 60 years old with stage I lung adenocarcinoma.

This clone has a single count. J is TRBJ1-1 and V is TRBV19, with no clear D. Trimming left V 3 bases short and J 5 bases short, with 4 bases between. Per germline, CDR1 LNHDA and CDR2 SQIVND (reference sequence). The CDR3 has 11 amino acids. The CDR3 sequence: CASSIFTEAFF. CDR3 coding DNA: TGTGCCAGTAGTATTTTTACTGAAGCTTTCTTT.

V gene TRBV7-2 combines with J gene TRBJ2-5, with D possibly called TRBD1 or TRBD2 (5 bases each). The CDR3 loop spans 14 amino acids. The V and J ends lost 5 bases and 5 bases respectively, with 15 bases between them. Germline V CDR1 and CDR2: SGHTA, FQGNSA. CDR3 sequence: CASSHNGAGETQYF. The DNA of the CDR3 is TGTGCCAGCAGCCACAACGGGGCCGGGGAGACCCAGTACTTC. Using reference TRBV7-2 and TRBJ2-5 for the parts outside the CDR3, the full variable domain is GAGVSQSPSNKVTEKGKDVELRCDPISGHTALYWYRQSLGQGLEFLIYFQGNSAPDKSGLPSDRFSAERTGGSVSTLTIQRTQQEDSAVYLCASSHNGAGETQYFGPGTRLLVL.

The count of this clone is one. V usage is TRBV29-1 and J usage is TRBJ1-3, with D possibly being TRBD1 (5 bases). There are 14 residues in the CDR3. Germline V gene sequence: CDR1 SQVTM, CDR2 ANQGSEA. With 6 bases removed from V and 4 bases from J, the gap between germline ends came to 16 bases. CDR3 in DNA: TGCAGCGTACAGGACGAGATGAGAGGAAACACCATATATTTT. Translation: CSVQDEMRGNTIYF.

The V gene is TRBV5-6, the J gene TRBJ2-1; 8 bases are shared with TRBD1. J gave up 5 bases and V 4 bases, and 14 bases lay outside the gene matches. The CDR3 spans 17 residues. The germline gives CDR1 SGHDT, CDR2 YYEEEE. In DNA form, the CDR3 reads TGTGCCAGCAGCCCTGGCCGCGGGACAGGCCCAAACAATGAGCAGTTCTTC. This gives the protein CASSPGRGTGPNNEQFF.

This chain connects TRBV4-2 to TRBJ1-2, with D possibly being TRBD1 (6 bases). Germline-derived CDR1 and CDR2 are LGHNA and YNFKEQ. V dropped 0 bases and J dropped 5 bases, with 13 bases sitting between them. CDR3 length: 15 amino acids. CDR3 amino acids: CASSQDLGDTYGYTF. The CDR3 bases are TGTGCCAGCAGCCAAGATCTCGGGGACACTTATGGCTACACCTTC.

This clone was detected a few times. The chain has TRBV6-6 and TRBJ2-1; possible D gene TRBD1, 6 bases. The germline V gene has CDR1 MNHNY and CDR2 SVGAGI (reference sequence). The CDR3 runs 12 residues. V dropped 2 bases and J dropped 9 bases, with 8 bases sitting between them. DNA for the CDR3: TGTGCCAGCAGTTACGGCAGGGGTGAGCAGTTCTTC. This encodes CASSYGRGEQFF.

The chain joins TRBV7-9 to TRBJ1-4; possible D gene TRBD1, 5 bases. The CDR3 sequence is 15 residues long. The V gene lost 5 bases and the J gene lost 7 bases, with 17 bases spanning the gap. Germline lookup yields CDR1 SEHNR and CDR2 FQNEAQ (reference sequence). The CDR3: CASSEVPGRGEKLFF. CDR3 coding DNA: TGTGCCAGCAGCGAAGTTCCCGGGAGGGGTGAAAAACTGTTTTTT. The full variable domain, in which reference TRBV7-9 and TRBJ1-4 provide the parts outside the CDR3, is DTGVSQNPRHKITKRGQNVTFRCDPISEHNRLYWYRQTLGQGPEFLTYFQNEAQLEKSRLLSDRFSAERPKGSFSTLEIQRTEQGDSAMYLCASSEVPGRGEKLFFGSGTQLSVL.

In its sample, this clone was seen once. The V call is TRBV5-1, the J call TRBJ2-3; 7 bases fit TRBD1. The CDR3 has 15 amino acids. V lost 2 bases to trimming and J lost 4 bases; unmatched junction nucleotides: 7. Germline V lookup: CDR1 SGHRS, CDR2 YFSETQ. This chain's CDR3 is CASSLGGQVADTQYF. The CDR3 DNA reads TGCGCCAGCAGCTTAGGCGGACAGGTGGCAGATACGCAGTATTTT.

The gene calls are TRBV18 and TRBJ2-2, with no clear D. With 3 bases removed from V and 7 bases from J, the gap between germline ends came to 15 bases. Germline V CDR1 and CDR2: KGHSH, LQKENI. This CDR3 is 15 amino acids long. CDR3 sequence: CASSPSISMHGELFF. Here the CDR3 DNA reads TGTGCCAGCTCACCGTCAATTTCCATGCACGGGGAGCTGTTTTTT.

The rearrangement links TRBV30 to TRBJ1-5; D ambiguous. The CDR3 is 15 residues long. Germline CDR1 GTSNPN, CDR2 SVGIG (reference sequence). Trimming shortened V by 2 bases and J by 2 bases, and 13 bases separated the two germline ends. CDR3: CAWSHGDAGNQPQHF. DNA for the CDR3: TGTGCCTGGAGTCATGGGGATGCTGGCAATCAGCCCCAGCATTTT.

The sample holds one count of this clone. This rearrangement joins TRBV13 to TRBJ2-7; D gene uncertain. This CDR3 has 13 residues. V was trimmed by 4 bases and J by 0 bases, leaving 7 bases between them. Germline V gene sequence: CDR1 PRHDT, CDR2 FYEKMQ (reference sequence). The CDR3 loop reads CASSSLLSYEQYF. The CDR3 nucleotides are TGTGCCAGCAGCTCTCTCCTCTCCTACGAGCAGTACTTC.

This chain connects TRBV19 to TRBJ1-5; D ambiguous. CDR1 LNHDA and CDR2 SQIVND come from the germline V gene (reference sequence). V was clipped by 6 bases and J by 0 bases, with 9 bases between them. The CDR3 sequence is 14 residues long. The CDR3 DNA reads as TGTGCCAGTAGGTCACGGTCTAGCAATCAGCCCCAGCATTTT. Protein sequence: CASRSRSSNQPQHF.

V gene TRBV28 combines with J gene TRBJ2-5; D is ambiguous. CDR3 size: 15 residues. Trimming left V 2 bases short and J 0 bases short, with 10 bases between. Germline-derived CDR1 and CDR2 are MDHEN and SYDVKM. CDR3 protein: CASSLPDRYQETQYF. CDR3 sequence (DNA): TGTGCCAGCAGTTTACCCGACCGGTACCAAGAGACCCAGTACTTC.

The DNA of the CDR3 is TGCGCCAGCAGCCAAGGAGTGGGGACGAGCTCCTACAATGAGCAGTTCTTC. Translation: CASSQGVGTSSYNEQFF. This chain uses TRBV4-3 with TRBJ2-1, with D perhaps being TRBD1 or TRBD2 (5 bases each). With 1 base removed from V and 0 bases from J, the gap between germline ends came to 13 bases. The CDR3 has 17 amino acids. Germline values: CDR1 LGHNA, CDR2 YSLEER.

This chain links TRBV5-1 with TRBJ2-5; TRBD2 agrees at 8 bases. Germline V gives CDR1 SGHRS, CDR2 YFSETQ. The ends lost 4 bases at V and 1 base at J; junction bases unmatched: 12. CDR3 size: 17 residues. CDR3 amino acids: CASSPRGGGGSQETQYF. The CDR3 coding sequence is TGCGCCAGCAGCCCTCGCGGGGGCGGGGGGTCCCAAGAGACCCAGTACTTC.

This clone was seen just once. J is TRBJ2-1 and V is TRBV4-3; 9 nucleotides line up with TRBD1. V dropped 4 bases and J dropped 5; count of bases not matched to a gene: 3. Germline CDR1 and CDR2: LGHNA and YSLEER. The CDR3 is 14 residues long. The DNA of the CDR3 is TGCGCCAGCAGCCCGAGGACAGGGGACAATGAGCAGTTCTTC. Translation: CASSPRTGDNEQFF.

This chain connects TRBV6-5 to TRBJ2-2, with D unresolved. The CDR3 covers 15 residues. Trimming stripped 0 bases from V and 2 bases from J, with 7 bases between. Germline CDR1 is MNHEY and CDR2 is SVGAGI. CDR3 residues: CASSYSGTNTGELFF. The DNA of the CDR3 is TGTGCCAGCAGTTACTCGGGTACCAACACCGGGGAGCTGTTTTTT.

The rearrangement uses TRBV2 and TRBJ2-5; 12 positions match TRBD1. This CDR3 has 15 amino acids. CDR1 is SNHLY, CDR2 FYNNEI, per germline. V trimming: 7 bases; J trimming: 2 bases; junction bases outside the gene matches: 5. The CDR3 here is CASKGDRGHQETQYF. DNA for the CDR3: TGTGCCAGCAAGGGGGACAGGGGGCATCAAGAGACCCAGTACTTC.

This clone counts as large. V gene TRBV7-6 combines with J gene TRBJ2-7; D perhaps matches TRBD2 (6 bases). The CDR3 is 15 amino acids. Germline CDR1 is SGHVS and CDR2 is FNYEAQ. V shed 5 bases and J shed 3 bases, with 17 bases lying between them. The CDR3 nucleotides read TGTGCCAGCAGCCGCGGAACGGGAGAGGGCTACGAGCAGTACTTC. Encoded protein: CASSRGTGEGYEQYF.

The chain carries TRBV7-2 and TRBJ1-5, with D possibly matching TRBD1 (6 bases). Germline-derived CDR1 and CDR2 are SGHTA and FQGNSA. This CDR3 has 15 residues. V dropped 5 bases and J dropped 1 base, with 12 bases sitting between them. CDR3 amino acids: CASSPRGGSNQPQHF. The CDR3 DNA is TGTGCCAGCAGCCCCAGGGGAGGCAGCAATCAGCCCCAGCATTTT.

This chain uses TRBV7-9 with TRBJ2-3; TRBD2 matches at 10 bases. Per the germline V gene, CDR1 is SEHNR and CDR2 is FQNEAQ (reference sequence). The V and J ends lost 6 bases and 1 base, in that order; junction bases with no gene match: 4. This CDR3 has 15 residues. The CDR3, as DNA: TGTGCCAGCAGTCTCGGGACTAGCGGCACAGATACGCAGTATTTT. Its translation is CASSLGTSGTDTQYF.

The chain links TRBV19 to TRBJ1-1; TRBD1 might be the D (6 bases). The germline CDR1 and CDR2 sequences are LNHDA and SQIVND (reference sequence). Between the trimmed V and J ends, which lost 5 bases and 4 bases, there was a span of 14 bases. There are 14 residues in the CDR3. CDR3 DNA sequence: TGTGCCAGTAGTTACAGGGACGGATCCACTGAAGCTTTCTTT. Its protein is CASSYRDGSTEAFF.

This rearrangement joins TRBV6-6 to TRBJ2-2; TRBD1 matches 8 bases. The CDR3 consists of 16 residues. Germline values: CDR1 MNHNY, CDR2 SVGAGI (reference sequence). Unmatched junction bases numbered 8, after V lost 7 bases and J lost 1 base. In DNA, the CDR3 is TGTGCCAGCACTACATCCGGGACAGGGAACACCGGGGAGCTGTTTTTT. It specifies CASTTSGTGNTGELFF.

DNA for the CDR3: TGTGCCAGCAGTGAACTACAGGGGCGACACGAGCAGTACTTC. Translating it yields CASSELQGRHEQYF. V and J are TRBV2 and TRBJ2-7; 7 bases agree with TRBD1. CDR1 and CDR2 (germline): SNHLY, FYNNEI. The length of the CDR3 is 14 residues. The V gene end was trimmed by 2 bases and the J gene end by 5 bases; junction bases not matched to a gene: 6.

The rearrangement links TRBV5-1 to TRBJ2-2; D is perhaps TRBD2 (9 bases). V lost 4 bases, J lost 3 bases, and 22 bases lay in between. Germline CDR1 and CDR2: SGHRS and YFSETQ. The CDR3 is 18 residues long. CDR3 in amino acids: CASSRGLAGGLDTGELFF. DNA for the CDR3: TGCGCCAGCAGCCGGGGACTAGCAGGGGGCTTGGACACCGGGGAGCTGTTTTTT. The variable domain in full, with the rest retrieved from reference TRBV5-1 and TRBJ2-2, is KAGVTQTPRYLIKTRGQQVTLSCSPISGHRSVSWYQQTPGQGLQFLFEYFSETQRNKGNFPGRFSGRQFSNSRSEMNVSTLELGDSALYLCASSRGLAGGLDTGELFFGEGSRLTVL.

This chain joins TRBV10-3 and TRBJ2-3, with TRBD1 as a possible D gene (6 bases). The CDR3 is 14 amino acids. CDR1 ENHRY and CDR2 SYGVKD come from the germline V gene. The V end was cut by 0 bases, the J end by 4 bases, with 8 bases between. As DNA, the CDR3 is TGTGCCATCAGTGAGTCGCAGGGGTCAGATACGCAGTATTTT. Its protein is CAISESQGSDTQYF.

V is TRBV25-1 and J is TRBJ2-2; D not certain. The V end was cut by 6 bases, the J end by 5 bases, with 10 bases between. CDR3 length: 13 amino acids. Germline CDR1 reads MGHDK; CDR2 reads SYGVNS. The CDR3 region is CASSVRKTGELFF. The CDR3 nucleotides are TGTGCCAGCAGCGTCCGGAAGACCGGGGAGCTGTTTTTT.

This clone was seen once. DNA for the CDR3: TGTGCCAGCAGCTCCGGGACTAGTCCCCTCGATGGCACCGGGGAGCTGTTTTTT. Translated: CASSSGTSPLDGTGELFF. The chain joins TRBV7-2 to TRBJ2-2, with 8 nucleotides matching TRBD2. With V trimmed by 4 bases and J by 4 bases, 14 bases remained unmatched. This CDR3 spans 18 amino acids. Per the germline V gene, CDR1 is SGHTA and CDR2 is FQGNSA.

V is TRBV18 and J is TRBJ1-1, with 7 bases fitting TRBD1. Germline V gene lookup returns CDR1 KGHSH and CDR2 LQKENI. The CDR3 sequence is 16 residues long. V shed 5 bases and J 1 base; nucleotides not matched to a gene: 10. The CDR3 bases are TGTGCCAGCTCAATTCGACAGGGCGTGGAGAACACTGAAGCTTTCTTT. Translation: CASSIRQGVENTEAFF.

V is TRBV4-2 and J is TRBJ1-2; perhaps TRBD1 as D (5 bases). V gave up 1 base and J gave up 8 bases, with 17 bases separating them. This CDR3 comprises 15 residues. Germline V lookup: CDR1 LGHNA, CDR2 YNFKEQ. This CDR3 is CASSQAEGQPEGYTF. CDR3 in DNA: TGTGCCAGCAGCCAAGCGGAGGGGCAGCCCGAAGGCTACACCTTC.